Shown below are 26 T cell receptor beta chains from a single sample sequenced in a study of blood T cell repertoires in COVID-19. Clones were sequenced by immunoSEQ multiplex PCR, and TCRdb holds only the in-frame ones, with some missing. The profile shows some 40,000 clones, more than 85% of them singletons. Sequencing was carried out using peripheral blood. These receptors originate from a man in his 70s with acute or convalescent COVID-19.

The chain links TRBV25-1 to TRBJ2-7; 8 positions agree with TRBD1. Germline V gives CDR1 MGHDK, CDR2 SYGVNS. The CDR3 is made up of 15 amino acids. V gave up 1 base and J gave up 1 base; unmatched junction bases: 3. In nucleotides, the CDR3 is TGTGCCAGCAGTGAATTGTACAGGGGGTCCTACGAGCAGTACTTC. Translated, it gives CASSELYRGSYEQYF.

The CDR3, as DNA: TGTGCCAGCAGTGAAGACCAGACTGAAGCTTTCTTT. This encodes CASSEDQTEAFF. This chain links TRBV2 with TRBJ1-1; no reliable D call. The V and J ends lost 1 base and 5 bases respectively, with 5 bases between them. The CDR3 is 12 amino acids. Germline V gives CDR1 SNHLY, CDR2 FYNNEI. Combining the CDR3 with reference TRBV2 and TRBJ1-1 gives the whole variable domain EPEVTQTPSHQVTQMGQEVILRCVPISNHLYFYWYRQILGQKVEFLVSFYNNEISEKSEIFDDQFSVERPDGSNFTLKIRSTKLEDSAMYFCASSEDQTEAFFGQGTRLTVV.

CDR3 nucleotide sequence: TGTGCCAGCAGCGCGCCCGGACCGGGACTAGCGGATATTGAGCAGTACTTC. This gives the protein CASSAPGPGLADIEQYF. The chain has TRBV7-8 and TRBJ2-7, with 11 nucleotides matching TRBD2. Germline V CDR1 and CDR2: SGHVS, FQNEAQ. This CDR3 contains 17 residues. J gave up 7 bases and V 5 bases, and 16 bases lay outside the gene matches.

The rearrangement links TRBV28 to TRBJ2-3; D is unresolved. The CDR3 extends over 14 amino acids. V dropped 6 bases and J dropped 1 base, with 11 bases sitting between them. The germline CDR1 and CDR2 sequences are MDHEN and SYDVKM. This CDR3 is CASSTRSRTDTQYF. The CDR3 nucleotides read TGTGCCAGCAGCACTCGATCCCGCACAGATACGCAGTATTTT.

This clone was seen more than once but under ten times. The rearrangement uses TRBV4-3 and TRBJ1-2; D is possibly TRBD1 (5 bases). This CDR3 has 19 amino acids. CDR1 is LGHNA, CDR2 YSLEER, per germline. The V end lost 0 bases, the J end lost 4 bases, and 24 bases lay between the germline ends. The CDR3, as DNA: TGCGCCAGCAGCCAAGACCATTGGGAGGGGACGGTTGTCGGCTATGGCTACACCTTC. It encodes CASSQDHWEGTVVGYGYTF.

The chain recombines TRBV14 with TRBJ2-1; D gene unclear. V was shortened by 4 bases and J by 9 bases, with 7 bases between the two germline ends. Per the germline V gene, CDR1 is SGHDN and CDR2 is FVKESK. This CDR3 contains 11 residues. The CDR3 region is CASSLNFEQFF. Here the CDR3 DNA reads TGTGCCAGCAGCCTAAATTTTGAGCAGTTCTTC.

The J gene is TRBJ1-4, the V gene TRBV4-1; 8 bases line up with TRBD1. V trimming: 0 bases; J trimming: 8 bases; junction bases outside the gene matches: 5. Germline CDR1 is MGHRA and CDR2 is YSYEKL. The CDR3 has 15 amino acids. CDR3 nucleotide sequence: TGCGCCAGCAGCCAAGAGGACAGGGTCGAAGAAAAACTGTTTTTT. This sequence encodes CASSQEDRVEEKLFF.

The chain carries TRBV4-3 and TRBJ2-3; 9 bases fit TRBD2. J lost 5 bases, V lost 1 base, and 7 bases had no gene match. The CDR3 is 16 residues long. Germline V gene lookup returns CDR1 LGHNA and CDR2 YSLEER. In DNA form, the CDR3 reads TGCGCCAGCAGCCAAGCCTTAGCGGGAGAAGTAGATACGCAGTATTTT. It encodes CASSQALAGEVDTQYF.

The rearrangement uses TRBV9 and TRBJ1-2; D is perhaps TRBD1 (6 bases). This CDR3 comprises 14 residues. Germline V gives CDR1 SGDLS, CDR2 YYNGEE. V gave up 3 bases and J gave up 8 bases, with 17 bases separating them. The chain's CDR3 is CASSAHPTGDGYTF. In DNA form, the CDR3 reads TGTGCCAGCAGCGCCCACCCGACAGGCGACGGCTACACCTTC.

V gene TRBV29-1 combines with J gene TRBJ2-7, with a weak D call TRBD2 (6 bases). V lost 6 bases to trimming and J lost 0 bases, with 9 bases between them. CDR1 is SQVTM, CDR2 ANQGSEA, per germline. CDR3 length: 12 amino acids. The CDR3 region has the DNA TGCAGCGTGCGGGATACCTCCTACGAGCAGTACTTC. Translated, it gives CSVRDTSYEQYF.

The rearrangement links TRBV11-2 to TRBJ2-2; no firm D call. This CDR3 is 13 amino acids long. Trimming left V 5 bases short and J 3 bases short, with 7 bases between. Looked up from germline, CDR1 is SGHAT and CDR2 is FQNNGV. CDR3 coding DNA: TGTGCCAGCAGCCGCCCGGACACCGGGGAGCTGTTTTTT. Translation gives CASSRPDTGELFF.

The rearrangement uses TRBV11-2 and TRBJ2-7, with 11 bases lining up with TRBD2. After removal of 4 bases from V and 0 bases from J, the junction contained 2 bases not matched to a gene. CDR3 size: 15 residues. Germline V gene data show CDR1 as SGHAT and CDR2 as FQNNGV. DNA of the CDR3: TGTGCCAGCAGCTACACTAGCGGGAGCTCCTACGAGCAGTACTTC. It codes for CASSYTSGSSYEQYF.

The V call is TRBV19, the J call TRBJ1-5; D is unclear. The CDR3 is 14 amino acids. V shed 4 bases and J shed 3 bases, with 10 bases lying between them. CDR1 is LNHDA, CDR2 SQIVND, per germline (reference sequence). CDR3 in DNA: TGTGCCAGTAGTACCAGGATATTCAATCAGCCCCAGCATTTT. Its protein is CASSTRIFNQPQHF.

Only one count was recorded for this clone. This chain links TRBV4-2 with TRBJ2-4, with 9 bases matching TRBD1. Germline CDR1 LGHNA, CDR2 YNFKEQ. This CDR3 has 21 residues. V shed 0 bases, J shed 0 bases, and the junction held 15 bases outside the gene matches. The CDR3 nucleotides read TGTGCCAGCAGCCAAGATCTAGGGACAGGGACTACCTTACTAGCCAAAAACATTCAGTACTTC. As protein: CASSQDLGTGTTLLAKNIQYF.

The rearrangement uses TRBV5-1 and TRBJ1-6; maybe TRBD1 (5 bases). Trimming removed 0 bases from V and 6 bases from J, with 10 bases in between. Germline-derived CDR1 and CDR2 are SGHRS and YFSETQ. CDR3 length: 15 amino acids. The CDR3 DNA is TGCGCCAGCAGCTTGGGCGGCCAGGGTAATTCACCCCTCCACTTT. Translation gives CASSLGGQGNSPLHF.

The count of this clone is one. This chain connects TRBV18 to TRBJ2-1; D is unresolved. Looked up from germline, CDR1 is KGHSH and CDR2 is LQKENI. V lost 2 bases and J lost 0, with 11 bases in between. The CDR3 consists of 16 residues. Written as DNA, the CDR3 is TGTGCCAGCTCACCAGGAGCGCATGGCTCCTACAATGAGCAGTTCTTC. It encodes CASSPGAHGSYNEQFF.

The rearrangement joins TRBV5-4 to TRBJ2-5; 7 bases map to TRBD1. CDR1 is SGHNT, CDR2 YYREEE, per germline (reference sequence). This CDR3 has 13 amino acids. The junction had 2 bases not matched to a gene; V was cut back by 1 base and J by 5 bases. CDR3 sequence reads: CASSLTGDETQYF. In DNA, the CDR3 is TGTGCCAGCAGCTTGACAGGGGACGAGACCCAGTACTTC.

This sequence joins TRBV3-1 (or the pseudogene TRBV3-2) and TRBJ2-5; 9 positions match TRBD1. CDR1 is LGHDT, CDR2 YNNKEL, per germline (reference sequence). J lost 5 bases, V lost 0 bases, and 13 bases had no gene match. The CDR3 runs 18 residues. CDR3 sequence (DNA): TGTGCCAGCAGCCAAGACTCAAGCACAGGGGGCGGCAGGGAGACCCAGTACTTC. Translation: CASSQDSSTGGGRETQYF.

The chain couples TRBV19 to TRBJ1-2; 8 nucleotides line up with TRBD1. The V gene's germline CDR1 is LNHDA and CDR2 SQIVND (reference sequence). The CDR3 runs to 13 residues. Germline trimming cut 9 bases from V and 3 bases from J; bases unmatched to any gene: 6. CDR3 amino acids: CARRDRRDYGYTF. As DNA, the CDR3 is TGTGCCAGAAGGGACAGGAGAGACTATGGCTACACCTTC. Based on the CDR3 plus reference TRBV19 and TRBJ1-2, the full variable domain is DGGITQSPKYLFRKEGQNVTLSCEQNLNHDAMYWYRQDPGQGLRLIYYSQIVNDFQKGDIAEGYSVSREKKESFPLTVTSAQKNPTAFYLCARRDRRDYGYTFGSGTRLTVV.

The rearrangement joins TRBV4-1 to TRBJ2-1; 10 bases fit TRBD2. The CDR3 is 16 residues long. V dropped 1 base and J dropped 3; count of bases not matched to a gene: 3. Germline CDR1 is MGHRA and CDR2 is YSYEKL. CDR3 sequence (DNA): TGCGCCAGCAGCCAAGTTTGGACTAGCGGCTACAATGAGCAGTTCTTC. Amino acids: CASSQVWTSGYNEQFF.

V and J are TRBV27 and TRBJ2-7, with 15 bases fitting TRBD2. Losses at the gene ends were 1 base for V and 6 bases for J; bases not matched to a gene: 7. The germline gives CDR1 MNHEY, CDR2 SMNVEV (reference sequence). The CDR3 extends over 17 amino acids. The CDR3 DNA is TGTGCCAGCAGTTTATATGGGACTAGCGGGAGGAGTGGCGAGCAGTACTTC. This codes for CASSLYGTSGRSGEQYF.

The CDR3 spells CASSIGGDSPLHF. The CDR3, as DNA: TGTGCCAGTAGTATTGGAGGGGATTCACCCCTCCACTTT. The rearrangement joins TRBV19 to TRBJ1-6; the D gene is possibly TRBD1 (5 bases). V lost 3 bases to trimming and J lost 8 bases, with 8 bases between them. Germline V CDR1 and CDR2: LNHDA, SQIVND (reference sequence). This CDR3 comprises 13 residues.

V usage is TRBV18 and J usage is TRBJ1-5; unclear D gene. The CDR3 covers 15 residues. Germline V gene sequence: CDR1 KGHSH, CDR2 LQKENI. V was pared by 3 bases and J by 0 bases, with 9 bases between. CDR3 DNA: TGTGCCAGCTCACCTCAGGCGAATAGCAATCAGCCCCAGCATTTT. Protein: CASSPQANSNQPQHF.

The chain employs TRBV9 and TRBJ1-2; unclear D gene. Trimming shortened V by 3 bases and J by 8 bases, and 11 bases separated the two germline ends. This CDR3 has 12 amino acids. Germline V CDR1 and CDR2: SGDLS, YYNGEE. CDR3 loop: CASSGRSRGYTF. CDR3 DNA sequence: TGTGCCAGCAGCGGGCGGTCGAGAGGCTACACCTTC. Complete variable domain (other parts from reference TRBV9 and TRBJ1-2): DSGVTQTPKHLITATGQRVTLRCSPRSGDLSVYWYQQSLDQGLQFLIQYYNGEERAKGNILERFSAQQFPDLHSELNLSSLELGDSALYFCASSGRSRGYTFGSGTRLTVV.

The chain has TRBV9 and TRBJ2-2; the D gene is possibly TRBD2 (5 bases). V was clipped by 1 base and J by 4 bases, with 14 bases between them. The CDR3 covers 16 residues. CDR1 is SGDLS, CDR2 YYNGEE, per germline. CDR3 amino acids: CASSVYGGGITGELFF. CDR3 DNA sequence: TGTGCCAGCAGCGTATATGGAGGCGGAATCACCGGGGAGCTGTTTTTT.

The chain employs TRBV7-2 and TRBJ2-7; D is perhaps TRBD1 (6 bases). Trimming pared 1 base from V and 6 bases from J, leaving 13 bases between. CDR1 SGHTA and CDR2 FQGNSA come from the germline V gene. The CDR3 sequence is 14 residues long. The CDR3 reads CASSLVGALFEQYF. The DNA of the CDR3 is TGTGCCAGCAGCTTAGTGGGGGCGCTTTTCGAGCAGTACTTC.